The 23 T cell receptor beta chains presented below share a single source sample, sequenced in a study of blood T cells in healthy people across ages. Through a sample-barcoded 5' primer and a J-beta primer mix, a second PCR was run for roughly 6 to 11 cycles. TCRdb called the 5' RACE reads again in MiXCR, with one record for every CDR3 protein. The sample consists of roughly 500,000 distinct CDR3 sequences, approximately 30% of them appearing once. Sequencing was done on a sample of blood. Receptors were obtained from an older woman in good health.

V is TRBV29-1 and J is TRBJ1-4, with TRBD1 as a possible D gene (6 bases). Germline CDR1 reads SQVTM; CDR2 reads ANQGSEA. Trimming cost V 3 bases and J 15 bases, with 17 bases left between them. CDR3 size: 12 residues. In DNA form, the CDR3 reads TGCAGCGTTGAGGGGGGCACCCGGGGAATGTTTTTT. This translates into CSVEGGTRGMFF.

This sequence joins TRBV10-3 and TRBJ2-3; 12 bases fit TRBD2. The CDR3 length is 16 residues. Unmatched junction bases numbered 4, after V lost 4 bases and J lost 2 bases. The V gene's germline CDR1 is ENHRY and CDR2 SYGVKD. CDR3 residues: CAISGRTSGTTDTQYF. As DNA, the CDR3 is TGTGCCATCAGTGGCCGGACTAGCGGGACCACAGATACGCAGTATTTT.

This clonotype has a handful of counts. This sequence joins TRBV20-1 and TRBJ1-1; weak D call: TRBD1 (6 bases). The V gene lost 1 base and the J gene lost 4 bases, with 13 bases spanning the gap. The CDR3 loop spans 14 amino acids. In germline, CDR1 is DFQATT, CDR2 SNEGSKA (reference sequence). This CDR3 is CSARGGGGGTEAFF. The CDR3 DNA is TGCAGTGCTAGAGGTGGTGGAGGGGGCACTGAAGCTTTCTTT.

Remarks on this clonotype: Its ends do not fully match the called genes, so a read error is possible. The rearrangement links TRBV4-2 to TRBJ2-1; D is ambiguous. Per germline, CDR1 LGHNA and CDR2 YNFKEQ. The CDR3 loop spans 12 amino acids. The CDR3: CAGSHDQNEQFF. CDR3 bases: TGTGCCGGCAGCCACGATCAAAATGAGCAGTTCTTC.

The J gene is TRBJ2-3, the V gene TRBV5-1; D gene uncertain. The ends were cut back, 2 bases at V and 5 bases at J, with 18 bases in the middle. This CDR3 is 16 amino acids long. Germline V gene data show CDR1 as SGHRS and CDR2 as YFSETQ. The CDR3 bases are TGCGCCAGCAGCTTCTCGGGCGCAAATTTAATAGATACGCAGTATTTT. Protein product: CASSFSGANLIDTQYF.

The J gene is TRBJ2-5, the V gene TRBV4-2; 11 bases line up with TRBD2. The CDR3 has 15 amino acids. V shed 0 bases and J 11 bases; nucleotides not matched to a gene: 8. Germline V CDR1 and CDR2: LGHNA, YNFKEQ. In nucleotides, the CDR3 is TGTGCCAGCAGCCAAGATTGGCTAGCGGGGGGACCACAGTACTTC. Protein: CASSQDWLAGGPQYF.

The chain links TRBV12-3 or TRBV12-4 to TRBJ1-1; 8 nucleotides agree with TRBD1. With 6 bases clipped from V and 5 bases from J, the junction kept 8 bases outside the gene matches. This CDR3 contains 14 residues. CDR3 bases: TGTGCCAGCAGGGGCAACAGGGGGTGGACTGAAGCTTTCTTT. Its protein is CASRGNRGWTEAFF.

This clonotype was counted at least ten times. This rearrangement joins TRBV29-1 to TRBJ2-7, with 7 bases lining up with TRBD1. CDR1 is SQVTM and CDR2 is ANQGSEA in the germline V gene. CDR3 length: 13 amino acids. V lost 2 bases to trimming and J lost 6 bases; unmatched junction nucleotides: 7. This CDR3 is CSVETGETTEQYF. The CDR3, as DNA: TGCAGCGTTGAAACAGGGGAAACTACCGAGCAGTACTTC.

In this sample, this clonotype turned up a few times. The chain carries TRBV4-2 and TRBJ2-3; 9 positions match TRBD2. Germline CDR1 is LGHNA and CDR2 is YNFKEQ. The CDR3 is 20 amino acids. With V trimmed by 7 bases and J by 5 bases, 25 bases remained unmatched. The CDR3 DNA follows: TGTGCCAGCAACCCCCCGGCGCGGGGGGGCCTAGCAGGAGGGGGAGATACGCAGTATTTT. Its protein product is CASNPPARGGLAGGGDTQYF.

The gene calls are TRBV9 and TRBJ2-2, with 7 positions matching TRBD2. Germline trimming cut 3 bases from V and 5 bases from J; bases unmatched to any gene: 10. Germline CDR1 and CDR2: SGDLS and YYNGEE. The CDR3 consists of 16 residues. CDR3 region: CASSAGLTGGTGELFF. The CDR3 coding sequence is TGTGCCAGCAGCGCGGGACTAACGGGGGGTACCGGGGAGCTGTTTTTT. Complete variable domain (other parts from reference TRBV9 and TRBJ2-2): DSGVTQTPKHLITATGQRVTLRCSPRSGDLSVYWYQQSLDQGLQFLIQYYNGEERAKGNILERFSAQQFPDLHSELNLSSLELGDSALYFCASSAGLTGGTGELFFGEGSRLTVL.

This chain connects TRBV29-1 to TRBJ2-1; D uncertain. CDR3 size: 13 residues. Per the germline V gene, CDR1 is SQVTM and CDR2 is ANQGSEA. Trimming pared 0 bases from V and 12 bases from J, leaving 15 bases between. CDR3 protein: CSVEDLPLRVQFF. Written as DNA, the CDR3 is TGCAGCGTTGAAGATCTCCCCCTAAGAGTGCAGTTCTTC.

This clonotype has only a few counts. This chain links TRBV12-3 or TRBV12-4 with TRBJ1-1, with a weak D call TRBD1 (5 bases). The germline V and J ends were trimmed by 8 bases and 0 bases, with 19 bases remaining between them. CDR3 length: 16 amino acids. CDR3 residues: CASPGRGRSMNTEAFF. The CDR3 DNA reads as TGTGCCAGCCCTGGACGGGGACGGTCCATGAACACTGAAGCTTTCTTT.

Turning to this clonotype: Given the absence of the conserved phenylalanine or tryptophan at the CDR3 end, a read error is likely. The rearrangement links TRBV7-2 to TRBJ2-3; D gene ambiguous. Germline assignment: CDR1 SGHTA and CDR2 FQGNSA. This CDR3 region has 14 residues. V gave up 1 base and J gave up 2 bases, with 7 bases separating them. In DNA, the CDR3 is TGTGCCAGCAGCTTAGAAGTCTTCACAGATACGCAGTATCTT. It codes for CASSLEVFTDTQYL.

The chain couples TRBV15 to TRBJ2-5, with D maybe TRBD2 (5 bases). Trimming took off 10 bases at V and 2 bases at J, with 14 bases between the two ends. There are 13 residues in the CDR3. The V gene's germline CDR1 is LNHNV and CDR2 YYDKDF (reference sequence). The CDR3 nucleotides read TGTGCCATCCTCAATCGAGGGCAAGAGACCCAGTACTTC. It specifies CAILNRGQETQYF.

This clonotype appeared a few times. This chain uses TRBV6-2 or TRBV6-3 with TRBJ1-2; D is unresolved. V dropped 1 base and J dropped 6 bases, with 9 bases sitting between them. Germline V gene lookup returns CDR1 MNHEY and CDR2 SVGEGT. CDR3 length equals 13 residues. The CDR3 nucleotides read TGTGCCAGCAGTTACTTGTTGCGGGATGGCTACACCTTC. Translated, it gives CASSYLLRDGYTF.

V is TRBV4-3 and J is TRBJ2-2; tentative D call: TRBD2 (5 bases). Per the germline V gene, CDR1 is LGHNA and CDR2 is YSLEER. Trimming cost V 5 bases and J 2 bases, with 9 bases left between them. CDR3 length: 14 amino acids. The CDR3 DNA reads as TGCGCCAGCAGCGCTAGCCGAAACACCGGGGAGCTGTTTTTT. It codes for CASSASRNTGELFF.

This clonotype came up once. V gene TRBV7-2 combines with J gene TRBJ2-1; tentatively, D is TRBD2 (6 bases). Trimming stripped 4 bases from V and 6 bases from J, with 19 bases between. CDR1 and CDR2 (germline): SGHTA, FQGNSA. The CDR3 has 16 amino acids. CDR3 region: CASSSLERGGGNEQFF. The CDR3 DNA reads TGTGCCAGCAGCTCTCTAGAAAGGGGAGGTGGCAATGAGCAGTTCTTC.

The CDR3 region is CATSEPGNTEAFF. The CDR3 DNA reads as TGTGCCACCAGTGAACCAGGGAACACTGAAGCTTTCTTT. V gene TRBV24-1 combines with J gene TRBJ1-1; D unclear. The V end lost 4 bases, the J end lost 1 base, and 6 bases lay between the germline ends. Germline CDR1 and CDR2: KGHDR and SFDVKD. This CDR3 region has 13 residues.

This clonotype was counted between two and nine times. The rearrangement joins TRBV4-1 to TRBJ2-5; 7 positions match TRBD1. The CDR3 contains 15 residues. Per germline, CDR1 MGHRA and CDR2 YSYEKL. Losses at the gene ends were 1 base for V and 4 bases for J; bases not matched to a gene: 6. CDR3 bases: TGCGCCAGCAGCCAAGGAGACAGGGACCGAGAGACCCAGTACTTC. It specifies CASSQGDRDRETQYF.

The J gene is TRBJ2-3, the V gene TRBV7-9; possibly TRBD2 for D (6 bases). Germline CDR1 is SEHNR and CDR2 is FQNEAQ (reference sequence). The CDR3 is 14 amino acids. Trimming removed 5 bases at V and 5 bases at J, with 14 bases between. DNA of the CDR3: TGTGCCAGCAGCGTAGGGACTCACCAAGATACGCAGTATTTT. It codes for CASSVGTHQDTQYF. The full variable domain, in which reference TRBV7-9 and TRBJ2-3 provide the parts outside the CDR3, is DTGVSQNPRHKITKRGQNVTFRCDPISEHNRLYWYRQTLGQGPEFLTYFQNEAQLEKSRLLSDRFSAERPKGSFSTLEIQRTEQGDSAMYLCASSVGTHQDTQYFGPGTRLTVL.

V gene TRBV5-1 combines with J gene TRBJ1-4; no definite D call. The ends were cut back, 0 bases at V and 0 bases at J, with 9 bases in the middle. Per germline, CDR1 SGHRS and CDR2 YFSETQ. The CDR3 spans 16 residues. CDR3 sequence: CASSLGAQATNEKLFF. The CDR3 nucleotides read TGCGCCAGCAGCTTGGGGGCGCAGGCAACTAATGAAAAACTGTTTTTT.

The chain couples TRBV18 to TRBJ2-5; D gene uncertain. The CDR3 has 14 amino acids. CDR1 is KGHSH, CDR2 LQKENI, per germline. V was cut by 6 bases and J by 1 base, with 12 bases left in between. CDR3 bases: TGTGCCAGCTCCTCAGAGATTGTCCAAGAGACCCAGTACTTC. Protein: CASSSEIVQETQYF.

This clonotype was seen only a few times. DNA of the CDR3: TGTGCCAGCAGCTTAGCCCGGACAGGGATGAAAGAGACCCAGTACTTC. Protein sequence: CASSLARTGMKETQYF. This chain connects TRBV7-9 to TRBJ2-5, with 8 nucleotides matching TRBD1. Losses at the gene ends were 0 bases for V and 3 bases for J; bases not matched to a gene: 6. Germline CDR1 is SEHNR and CDR2 is FQNEAQ (reference sequence). There are 16 residues in the CDR3.